This record looks at one TCR beta chain sequence and its context. The source of the sample is a study of blood T cell repertoires in COVID-19. Study in general: Whether acute or convalescent, the COVID-19 samples came from the United States, Italy and Spain. The cDNA or gDNA used as material had been derived from T cells, B-cell-depleted T cells, or PBMCs.

V gave up 2 bases and J gave up 5 bases, with 7 bases separating them. The CDR3 covers 13 residues. Germline CDR1 and CDR2: LGHDT and YNNKEL (reference sequence). As originally analysed: Researchers report that nucleated cell counts were estimated from reference gene primer amplification. The assay was immunoSEQ multiplex PCR, and TCRdb's table has in-frame clones only and misses some. V, J and clone size are taken as reported in that table, and D and trimming were inferred from the DNA itself. Here the sample spans over 100,000 clones, 80% being singletons. The rearrangement uses TRBV3-1 (or the pseudogene TRBV3-2) and TRBJ2-1, with D hard to call. This receptor was taken from a human donor in a cohort sampled during active or convalescent COVID-19. The source material was peripheral blood. The DNA of the CDR3 is TGTGCCAGCAGCCAACCGGTCCACAATGAGCAGTTCTTC. Translation gives CASSQPVHNEQFF.